These T cell receptor beta chains were read from a single sample in a study of cytomegalovirus exposure and HLA in healthy donors. The table came from immunoSEQ multiplex PCR; TCRdb's copy has only in-frame clones and leaves some out. The table includes approximately 90,000 clones, around four fifths detected once. The sequencing input was PBMCs. Source of these receptors: a male donor in good health and CMV-seronegative. The CDR3 runs from the conserved cysteine through the conserved F or W.

V: TRBV19
CDR3: CASSIDRPSGRPNEQFF

V: TRBV5-4
CDR3: CASSWDREVTYEQYF

V: TRBV6-5
CDR3: CASSWLRDADTQYF

V: TRBV28
CDR3: CASSLLENNYVYTF

V: TRBV7-9
CDR3: CASRRGSGNERGRNEQFF

V: TRBV2
CDR3: CASADRYSYNEQFF

V: TRBV6-5
CDR3: CASSYSNSANEQFF

V: TRBV28
CDR3: CASSLGGSNQPQHF

V: TRBV5-1
CDR3: CASSIRAGELFF

V: TRBV6-5
CDR3: CASSYIDREDEQYF

V: TRBV5-8
CDR3: CASSSTGVDEKLFF

V: TRBV6-5
CDR3: CASSLGQGMWYGYTF

V: TRBV7-8
CDR3: CASSSTSGVWGPGELFF

V: TRBV5-6
CDR3: CASSLGPDNSGNTIYF

V: TRBV7-9
CDR3: CASSAGGVMNTEAFF

V: TRBV5-1
CDR3: CASSWGTSGRASKETQYF

V: TRBV6-5
CDR3: CASSDPPHYEQYF

V: TRBV6-5
CDR3: CASSHHPGGTEAFF

V: TRBV7-8
CDR3: CASGRREGDPNTDTQYF

V: TRBV28
CDR3: CASESDRPGETQYF

V: TRBV7-8
CDR3: CATQNRDTVYGYTF

V: TRBV27
CDR3: CASSSRLAGGDTQYF

V: TRBV5-6
CDR3: CASSLARQQNTEAFF

V: TRBV18
CDR3: CASSESSGGGNEQFF

V: TRBV9
CDR3: CASSSPGQGFYGYTF

V: TRBV29-1
CDR3: CSHTTGGKNEQFF

V: TRBV7-2
CDR3: CASSRQTGPANEQFF

V: TRBV28
CDR3: CASSRPGTGALEGYTF

V: TRBV5-1
CDR3: CASSSGQAPSNYGYTF

V: TRBV28
CDR3: CASSSPRGPGGYTGELFF

V: TRBV4-3
CDR3: CASSQDAVEVAEAFF

V: TRBV9
CDR3: CASSPVFLGEVFSGELFF

V: TRBV7-9
CDR3: CASSPIPTGTGAGGEAFF

V: TRBV21-1
CDR3: CASSKATGTENIQYF

V: TRBV28
CDR3: CASSSGTSGSYEQYF

V: TRBV9
CDR3: CASSADPTGRNTDTQYF

V: TRBV19
CDR3: CASSAQVVNTEAFF

V: TRBV6-5
CDR3: CASSPAGGQAFF

V: TRBV7-8
CDR3: CASSLAPRGGVGSNQPQHF

V: TRBV7-7
CDR3: CASSWEPTGTYEQYF

V: TRBV28
CDR3: CASNLGAGGNQPQHF

V: TRBV5-6
CDR3: CASSLSGNEQFF

V: TRBV9
CDR3: CASSVAGGTAGELFF

V: TRBV27
CDR3: CASSYGQEGLDGYTF

V: TRBV28
CDR3: CASREMGYGYTF

V: TRBV7-8
CDR3: CASSLATAEAFF

V: TRBV14
CDR3: CASSLNWALNRELFF

V: TRBV11-2
CDR3: CASKRPPFTGELFF

V: TRBV6-4
CDR3: CASTFTNRDRRSYEQYF

V: TRBV18
CDR3: CASSPREDRVPEAFF

V: TRBV7-6
CDR3: CASSLGQSVVEQFF

V: TRBV6-5
CDR3: CASSYRPGDGYTF

V: TRBV4-3
CDR3: CASSQGQGGSNQPQHF

V: TRBV27
CDR3: CASSLSQANYGYTF

V: TRBV27
CDR3: CASSFWTGGNNGYTF

V: TRBV7-9
CDR3: CASSRKGDITYTEAFF

V: TRBV11-2
CDR3: CASSSTTGVYTDTQYF

V: TRBV18
CDR3: CASSPFTGMGMNTEAFF

V: TRBV7-8
CDR3: CASRGGGVYEQYF